This T cell receptor (beta chain) was recovered during a study of patients and donors after allogeneic stem cell transplantation. TCRdb independently ran MiXCR on the RT-PCR reads; one entry per CDR3 protein. The repertoire holds tens of thousands of distinct CDR3 sequences, roughly 48% seen once, with about 64% in the top ten. The sample taken for sequencing was blood, either unsorted or a sorted T cell fraction (not recorded which). This TCR was sampled from a human donor who was either an allogeneic HSCT recipient or a stem cell or donor lymphocyte infusion donor (not recorded which). It is not recorded whose cells these are; they may come from a transplant donor.

The CDR3 sequence is CASSVEASGVYNEQFF. CDR3 DNA sequence: TGTGCCAGCAGCGTAGAGGCTAGCGGGGTCTACAATGAGCAGTTCTTC. The chain employs TRBV9 and TRBJ2-1, with 9 bases matching TRBD2. The V gene's germline CDR1 is SGDLS and CDR2 YYNGEE. V lost 0 bases to trimming and J lost 3 bases; unmatched junction nucleotides: 4. This CDR3 region has 16 residues.